Below, one T cell receptor (beta chain) is given with its context. Antigen unknown. These data are taken from a study of cytomegalovirus exposure and HLA in healthy donors. The wider study: T cells numbering about 179 million yielded approximately 120 million unique TCR beta sequences in an earlier analysis.

Germline loops: CDR1 MDHEN, CDR2 SYDVKM. The germline V and J ends were trimmed by 6 bases and 8 bases, with 7 bases remaining between them. The CDR3 is 11 residues long. Primers for the PCR totalled 60 Vbeta and 13 Jbeta. Repertoires were generated with immunoSEQ multiplex PCR, while TCRdb's copy carries only in-frame clones and drops some. This table holds 100,000 to 150,000 clones, about 80% found once. Study-level results: Within an earlier analysis, most TCR beta V segments proved productive either about 90% or about 30% of the time. As a later analysis showed, a missense DCLRE1C variant was linked to trimming of TCR beta V- and J-genes. Rare TCR sequences dominated, though some public TCRs recurred in many donors.

The clonotype comes from a man aged 40-49 years in good health and CMV-seronegative. This chain links TRBV28 with TRBJ1-4; D is ambiguous. Sequences were obtained from PBMCs. The CDR3 nucleotides read TGTGCCAGCAGGAGGGAAGAAAAACTGTTTTTT. Translation gives CASRREEKLFF.